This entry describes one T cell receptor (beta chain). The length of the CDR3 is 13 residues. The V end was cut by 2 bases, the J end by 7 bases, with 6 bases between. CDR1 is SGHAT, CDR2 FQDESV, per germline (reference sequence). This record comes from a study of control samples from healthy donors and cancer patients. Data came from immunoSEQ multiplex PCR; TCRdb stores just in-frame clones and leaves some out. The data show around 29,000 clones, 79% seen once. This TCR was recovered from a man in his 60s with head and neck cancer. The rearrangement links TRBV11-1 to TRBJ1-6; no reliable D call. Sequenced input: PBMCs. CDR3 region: CASSLIGNSPLHF. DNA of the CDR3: TGTGCCAGCAGCTTAATCGGGAATTCACCCCTCCACTTT.